A selection of T cell receptor beta chains follows, all from one sample in a study of blood T cells in healthy people across ages. MiXCR was run by TCRdb on the 5' RACE reads, yielding one entry per CDR3 protein. The sample contains 780,000 or so distinct CDR3 sequences, roughly 53% of which appear only once. Sample: blood. The receptors were gathered from a man of 80 years or more in good health. Both conserved end residues are part of each CDR3. The D gene is left open where the match is weak.

CSVNRGADTQYF	TRBV29-1	TRBJ2-3	TRBD1
CASRRDGGIYEQYF	TRBV6-5	TRBJ2-7	NA
CASSRQGAADGYTF	TRBV6-6	TRBJ1-2	TRBD1
CSAMTSGSIQFF	TRBV29-1	TRBJ2-1	TRBD2
CASSVLSRGNYGYTF	TRBV7-2	TRBJ1-2	NA
CASIQGQDSYEQYF	TRBV3-1	NA	NA
CASSLGLAGPYAYF	TRBV11-2	TRBJ2-3	TRBD2
CAISESTVGQGSGPYEQYF	TRBV10-3	TRBJ2-7	NA
CASSNPGLKQFF	TRBV27	TRBJ2-1	TRBD2
CSARHTEGRSYEQYF	TRBV20-1	TRBJ2-7	NA
CASSLVGSGYEQYF	TRBV7-9	TRBJ2-7	NA
CASSQGTGNYEQYF	TRBV3-1	TRBJ2-7	TRBD1
CASSLPVIYEQYF	TRBV28	TRBJ2-7	NA
CASSLLKGSGANVLTF	TRBV11-1	TRBJ2-6	NA
CASSLVGSGTEAFF	TRBV5-6	TRBJ1-1	NA
CASSSYARRGYTF	TRBV7-2	TRBJ1-2	NA
CATSDASGRAPRYAYF	TRBV24-1	TRBJ2-3	TRBD2
CASSLLVFGSTDTQYF	TRBV7-2	TRBJ2-3	NA
CASSPGGPALHF	TRBV4-1	TRBJ1-6	NA
CASSYGEEQYF	TRBV6-6	TRBJ2-7	NA
CAISAGSTGDRDAYF	TRBV10-3	TRBJ2-3	NA
CASSPRGWNYGYTF	TRBV4-1	TRBJ1-2	NA
CSVEGGRLVRGQYF	TRBV29-1	TRBJ2-3	TRBD2
CASSHRLAGGGSSDTQYF	TRBV7-2	TRBJ2-3	TRBD2
CASSQVAGSNYGYTF	TRBV3-1	TRBJ1-2	NA
CASSKVGDRELTSYNSPLHF	TRBV21-1	TRBJ1-6	NA
CSGGLAGLETQYF	TRBV29-1	TRBJ2-5	TRBD2
CATSDPTGRRGEQYF	TRBV24-1	TRBJ2-7	NA
CSVEDRATDTQYF	TRBV29-1	TRBJ2-3	NA
CSARVAEGYEQYF	TRBV20-1	TRBJ2-7	NA
CASQIGSSSRGYEQYF	TRBV25-1	TRBJ2-7	NA
CASSLGGMYQPQHF	TRBV5-5	TRBJ1-5	NA
CASSAGAAVSLQETQYF	TRBV5-1	TRBJ2-5	NA
CATSSGTSAVNYGYTF	TRBV15	TRBJ1-2	NA